These T cell receptor beta chains were read from a single sample in a study of regulatory T cells in long-lasting Graves disease. Each CDR3 protein is one row after TCRdb ran MiXCR on the multiplex PCR reads. The sample holds about 430,000 distinct CDR3 sequences, roughly 21% seen once. The specimen was peripheral blood mononuclear cells (PBMCs), collected when the disease was refractory, from a patient treated with antithyroid drugs. The receptors were sampled from a female donor with Graves disease. The CDR3 runs from the conserved cysteine through the conserved F or W. The order of the fields is D gene, V gene, clone size, J gene, CDR3 protein, CDR3 DNA. A D gene is named only where the DNA matches it firmly. Clone size appears in some rows only: once, few, many, or a class for an expanded clone.

>TRBD1|TRBV20-1|many|TRBJ2-7
CSAYTGAEQYF
TGCAGTGCGTATACAGGGGCCGAGCAGTACTTC
>NA|TRBV19|many|TRBJ1-1
CASSREARRTEAFF
TGTGCCAGTAGTAGGGAGGCCAGGCGCACTGAAGCTTTCTTT
>TRBD1|TRBV2|many|TRBJ2-7
CASSPDRGFYEQYF
TGTGCCAGCAGTCCTGACAGGGGGTTCTACGAGCAGTACTTC
>TRBD2|TRBV7-3|NA|TRBJ2-1
CASSAPGLDGNEQFF
TGTGCCAGCAGCGCCCCGGGACTAGATGGCAATGAGCAGTTCTTC
>NA|TRBV9|many|TRBJ1-1
CASSLSGLEGNTEAFF
TGTGCCAGCAGCCTCTCAGGCCTCGAAGGGAACACTGAAGCTTTCTTT
>NA|TRBV30|NA|TRBJ2-7
CAWGAYEQYF
TGTGCCTGGGGTGCCTACGAGCAGTACTTC
>NA|TRBV28|many|TRBJ2-5
CATCPHGGAETQYF
TGTGCCACCTGCCCTCATGGGGGGGCCGAGACCCAGTACTTC
>NA|TRBV30|NA|TRBJ1-5
CAWSVQGDQPQHF
TGTGCCTGGAGTGTTCAGGGCGATCAGCCCCAGCATTTT
>TRBD2|TRBV20-1|few|TRBJ2-1
CSAAGLAGGTIGSSYNEQFF
TGCAGTGCAGCGGGACTAGCGGGAGGGACGATAGGGAGCTCCTACAATGAGCAGTTCTTC
>TRBD1|TRBV20-1|NA|TRBJ1-2
CSALTGGNGYTF
TGCAGTGCGCTGACAGGGGGTAACGGCTACACCTTC
>NA|TRBV6-1|NA|TRBJ1-6
CASSPTSSSPLHF
TGTGCCAGCAGCCCCACGAGTAGTTCACCCCTCCACTTT
>NA|TRBV27|many|TRBJ2-7
CASSPTSDPSYEQYF
TGTGCCAGCAGTCCGACCTCCGATCCATCCTACGAGCAGTACTTC
>TRBD1|TRBV28|NA|TRBJ2-2
CASRQGQGFGELFF
TGTGCCAGCCGCCAGGGACAGGGGTTCGGGGAGCTGTTTTTT
>NA|TRBV9|NA|TRBJ2-2
CASSVVGVGELFF
TGTGCCAGCAGCGTAGTAGGGGTCGGGGAGCTGTTTTTT
>NA|TRBV20-1|few|TRBJ1-1
CSARDIQGTEAFF
TGCAGTGCTAGAGACATCCAGGGGACTGAAGCTTTCTTT
>TRBD2|TRBV28|many|TRBJ2-5
CASSGLADQETQYF
TGTGCCAGCAGCGGACTAGCGGATCAAGAGACCCAGTACTTC
>TRBD2|TRBV14|NA|TRBJ2-2
CASSQLGAGVTGELFF
TGTGCCAGCAGCCAGCTTGGGGCGGGAGTTACCGGGGAGCTGTTTTTT
>NA|TRBV7-9|NA|TRBJ2-5
CASSLGRALETQYF
TGTGCCAGCAGCTTAGGCAGGGCGTTGGAGACCCAGTACTTC
>TRBD1|TRBV6-2/TRBV6-3|many|TRBJ2-2
CASSGGTGVAGTGELFF
TGTGCCAGCAGTGGGGGGACAGGGGTAGCCGGCACCGGGGAGCTGTTTTTT
>NA|TRBV28|NA|TRBJ2-3
CASIDRADTQYF
TGTGCCAGCATTGATAGAGCAGATACGCAGTATTTT
>NA|TRBV30|many|TRBJ2-5
CAWSPSATGEKTQYF
TGTGCCTGGAGTCCTAGCGCTACAGGGGAAAAGACCCAGTACTTC
>NA|TRBV19|NA|TRBJ1-2
CASRIEGIYTF
TGTGCCAGTAGAATAGAGGGGATCTACACCTTC